The clone carrying this T cell receptor beta chain was found a few times. What it binds is unknown. These data belong to a study of T cell repertoires in cytomegalovirus infection. Study summary: It can be stated that public TCR beta signatures indicated CMV infection as well as a matching HLA type. General study points: Ex vivo responses were dominated by HLA-C-restricted CMV-specific TCR beta clonotypes.

Each CDR3 protein gets one entry after TCRdb re-called the reads with MiXCR. The sample has 400,000 to 550,000 distinct CDR3 sequences, around 11% seen once. The germline gives CDR1 MNHEY, CDR2 SMNVEV (reference sequence). The CDR3 spans 15 residues. Trimming stripped 5 bases from V and 4 bases from J, with 15 bases between. This TCR derives from a human donor in good health (CMV status not recorded). Some clones in this sample may be carry-over from other donors' samples. The V call is TRBV27, the J call TRBJ1-5; tentatively, D is TRBD1 (6 bases). The sequenced material came from PBMCs. CDR3 residues: CASSRAGTLNQPQHF. Written as DNA, the CDR3 is TGTGCCAGCAGTCGCGCCGGGACATTGAATCAGCCCCAGCATTTT.